The 29 T cell receptor beta chains below come from one sample, sequenced in a study of blood T cells in healthy people across ages. The authors ran a second PCR of about 6 to 12 cycles using a sample-barcoded 5' primer and a J-beta primer mix. TCRdb re-analysed the 5' RACE reads in MiXCR, keeping a single row per CDR3 protein. The sample consists of more than 700,000 distinct CDR3 sequences, around 50% of them appearing once. The sequencing input was blood. These receptors came from a man aged 80 or over in good health.

The CDR3 here is CASSTGGAGGANVLTF. In DNA, the CDR3 is TGTGCCAGCAGCACAGGGGGCGCAGGTGGGGCCAACGTCCTGACTTTC. The J gene is TRBJ2-6, the V gene TRBV12-3 or TRBV12-4; TRBD1 matches at 9 bases. The CDR3 runs 16 residues. J gave up 3 bases and V 6 bases, and 6 bases lay outside the gene matches.

About this clonotype itself: One junction end disagrees with the germline gene, perhaps due to a read error. The chain combines TRBV25-1 with TRBJ1-2; a possible D gene is TRBD1 (5 bases). The CDR3 sequence is 13 residues long. Germline V CDR1 and CDR2: MGHDK, SYGVNS. The CDR3 DNA sequence: TGTGCCGGCAGTGAAGAGCAGGGTTATGGCTACACCTTC. It encodes CAGSEEQGYGYTF.

V and J are TRBV13 and TRBJ2-3; D is ambiguous. Trimming removed 2 bases from V and 2 bases from J, with 14 bases in between. Germline V gene lookup returns CDR1 PRHDT and CDR2 FYEKMQ (reference sequence). CDR3 size: 16 residues. The CDR3 sequence is CASSLRLLQTTDTQYF. For the CDR3, the DNA is TGTGCCAGCAGCTTACGGTTGCTACAAACCACAGATACGCAGTATTTT.

This clonotype was counted only a few times. V is TRBV7-2 and J is TRBJ1-2; 7 bases match TRBD1. The germline CDR1 and CDR2 sequences are SGHTA and FQGNSA. Trimming at V came to 1 base and at J to 5 bases, leaving 7 bases not matched to a gene. The CDR3 contains 15 residues. In DNA, the CDR3 is TGTGCCAGCAGCTTAGGGACAGGTCCCTCTTATGGCTACACCTTC. It encodes CASSLGTGPSYGYTF.

V gene TRBV6-6 combines with J gene TRBJ2-7; perhaps D is TRBD1 or TRBD2 (5 bases each). V dropped 5 bases and J dropped 1 base, with 18 bases sitting between them. CDR3 length equals 16 residues. Per germline, CDR1 MNHNY and CDR2 SVGAGI (reference sequence). As DNA, the CDR3 is TGTGCCAGCAGTACCCCGGGACCGAGATCATCCTACGAGCAGTACTTC. Translated, it gives CASSTPGPRSSYEQYF.

The V gene is TRBV20-1, the J gene TRBJ2-3; TRBD1 is a possible D gene (6 bases). Germline assignment: CDR1 DFQATT and CDR2 SNEGSKA (reference sequence). The CDR3 is made up of 14 amino acids. Trimming shortened V by 0 bases and J by 4 bases, and 11 bases separated the two germline ends. The CDR3 protein is CSARDHKGADTQYF. The CDR3 region has the DNA TGCAGTGCTAGAGATCATAAGGGGGCAGATACGCAGTATTTT.

J is TRBJ2-3 and V is TRBV9; D remains unclear. Germline loops: CDR1 SGDLS, CDR2 YYNGEE. The CDR3 extends over 17 amino acids. The V gene lost 3 bases and the J gene lost 0 bases, with 17 bases spanning the gap. The CDR3 loop reads CASSAFKAKLSTDTQYF. CDR3 nucleotides: TGTGCCAGCAGCGCATTTAAAGCAAAGTTAAGCACAGATACGCAGTATTTT.

The sample holds one count of this clonotype. At one end the junction does not follow the germline gene, possibly because of a read error. The chain is built from TRBV29-1 and TRBJ1-2; D is unresolved. CDR1 and CDR2 (germline): SQVTM, ANQGSEA. This CDR3 contains 13 residues. This CDR3 is CSVDYGYNDGYTF. DNA of the CDR3: TGCAGCGTTGATTATGGGTATAACGATGGCTACACCTTC.

V gene TRBV5-1 combines with J gene TRBJ2-1; D possibly corresponds to TRBD1 (5 bases). From germline, CDR1 is SGHRS and CDR2 YFSETQ. The V gene lost 4 bases and the J gene lost 5 bases, with 13 bases spanning the gap. This CDR3 is built from 14 residues. Written as DNA, the CDR3 is TGCGCCAGCAGCATCCAGGGTGGGAACAATGAGCAGTTCTTC. Its translation: CASSIQGGNNEQFF. The whole variable domain, remainder taken from reference TRBV5-1 and TRBJ2-1, is KAGVTQTPRYLIKTRGQQVTLSCSPISGHRSVSWYQQTPGQGLQFLFEYFSETQRNKGNFPGRFSGRQFSNSRSEMNVSTLELGDSALYLCASSIQGGNNEQFFGPGTRLTVL.

The chain has TRBV7-3 and TRBJ2-1; D is undetermined. The CDR3 length is 15 residues. Germline assignment: CDR1 SGHTA and CDR2 FQGTGA. Trimming took 3 bases from V and 8 from J, leaving 17 bases between them. The CDR3 reads CASSLTGPNWDEQFF. In DNA, the CDR3 is TGTGCCAGCAGCTTGACCGGGCCGAATTGGGATGAGCAGTTCTTC.

V and J are TRBV6-2 or TRBV6-3 and TRBJ2-1, with unresolved D. CDR1 and CDR2 (germline): MNHEY, SVGEGT. V was shortened by 2 bases and J by 0 bases, with 8 bases between the two germline ends. The CDR3 length is 15 residues. CDR3 bases: TGTGCCAGCAGTTACGAGTTAAGCTCCTACAATGAGCAGTTCTTC. As protein: CASSYELSSYNEQFF.

This clonotype showed up just a few times. V usage is TRBV27 and J usage is TRBJ2-1, with a weak D call TRBD1 (6 bases). Per germline, CDR1 MNHEY and CDR2 SMNVEV (reference sequence). The CDR3 has 13 residues. V lost 5 bases and J 12 bases, leaving 17 bases between the germline ends. CDR3 in amino acids: CASSQQGIDVQFF. CDR3 nucleotides: TGTGCCAGCAGTCAACAGGGTATCGATGTGCAGTTCTTC.

The count of this clonotype is one. The chain links TRBV12-3 or TRBV12-4 to TRBJ2-7; 10 nucleotides agree with TRBD2. The J call could be wrong; TRBJ2-5 is a better fit for the DNA end. The CDR3 runs to 15 residues. The chain's CDR3 is CASSLTSGMEETQYF. CDR3 nucleotide sequence: TGTGCCAGCAGCCTTACTAGCGGGATGGAAGAGACCCAGTACTTC.

V usage is TRBV12-3 or TRBV12-4 and J usage is TRBJ2-3; 10 nucleotides align to TRBD2. V was pared by 7 bases and J by 0 bases, with 22 bases of the junction left unmatched. This CDR3 is 21 amino acids long. The CDR3 nucleotides read TGTGCCAGCAAGTTGGGGTTTTGGCTAGCGGGAGAGATGACTAGCACAGATACGCAGTATTTT. This sequence encodes CASKLGFWLAGEMTSTDTQYF.

This rearrangement joins TRBV6-2 or TRBV6-3 to TRBJ2-4, with 9 bases fitting TRBD1. The DNA end is a closer match to TRBJ2-7, so the J assignment may be wrong. The CDR3 contains 15 residues. Per the germline V gene, CDR1 is MNHEY and CDR2 is SVGEGT. DNA of the CDR3: TGTGCCAGCAGTTACCGCGGGACAGGGTCCAACGAGCAGTACTTC. Protein: CASSYRGTGSNEQYF.

The chain uses TRBV10-3 and TRBJ2-7; TRBD2 matches at 11 bases. Per germline, CDR1 ENHRY and CDR2 SYGVKD. The CDR3 is 15 residues long. V dropped 5 bases and J dropped 7; count of bases not matched to a gene: 10. CDR3 nucleotides: TGTGCCATCAGTCACGGGGCCATAGCGGGAGGGGAGCAGTACTTC. Its translation is CAISHGAIAGGEQYF.

The sample holds a few counts of this clonotype. The chain carries TRBV20-1 and TRBJ2-5; 16 bases agree with TRBD2. The J call may be mistaken, given a closer DNA end match to TRBJ2-7. CDR1 and CDR2 from the germline V gene are DFQATT and SNEGSKA (reference sequence). The CDR3 is 17 residues long. The CDR3 coding sequence is TGCAGTGCTCCGGGACTAGCGGGAGGGATCACGGGCAACGAGCAGTACTTC. Translation: CSAPGLAGGITGNEQYF.

The chain has TRBV29-1 and TRBJ2-1, with a tentative D call TRBD1 (8 bases). CDR1 and CDR2 from the germline V gene are SQVTM and ANQGSEA. CDR3 length equals 16 residues. V was clipped by 6 bases and J by 8 bases, with 26 bases between them. CDR3 bases: TGCAGCGTCCACGCACCACAGGGGGGGTTTGGCGATGAGCAGTTCTTC. Amino acid sequence: CSVHAPQGGFGDEQFF.

This clonotype was picked up a small number of times. The chain has TRBV12-3 or TRBV12-4 and TRBJ2-3; possible D gene TRBD2, 6 bases. The ends were cut back, 3 bases at V and 2 bases at J, with 15 bases in the middle. The CDR3 covers 16 residues. In DNA, the CDR3 is TGTGCCAGCAGTTTTCCCGGGACTGGATACACAGATACGCAGTATTTT. Protein: CASSFPGTGYTDTQYF.

This clonotype has a single count. The chain combines TRBV5-1 with TRBJ2-7; 7 bases match TRBD2. Trimming cost V 0 bases and J 5 bases; bases outside gene matches: 11. The CDR3 spans 16 residues. Germline CDR1 and CDR2: SGHRS and YFSETQ. The CDR3 sequence: CASSLVLADYRNEQYF. CDR3 coding DNA: TGCGCCAGCAGCTTGGTGCTAGCGGATTATCGGAACGAGCAGTACTTC.

The chain's CDR3 is CASSDSVNYGYTF. The CDR3 DNA reads TGTGCCAGCAGTGACAGCGTCAACTATGGCTACACCTTC. V is TRBV6-5 and J is TRBJ1-2; the D gene is possibly TRBD1 (5 bases). Germline CDR1 MNHEY, CDR2 SVGAGI. The CDR3 covers 13 residues. With 5 bases removed from V and 2 bases from J, the gap between germline ends came to 9 bases.

This sequence joins TRBV12-3 or TRBV12-4 and TRBJ2-1; 8 positions agree with TRBD2. CDR3 length: 14 residues. The V segment lost 6 bases and the J segment 5 bases; nucleotides outside the gene matches: 6. CDR3 in amino acids: CASSRSGLDNEQFF. CDR3 DNA: TGTGCCAGCAGCCGCTCGGGACTAGACAATGAGCAGTTCTTC.

The chain is built from TRBV20-1 and TRBJ2-5, with 7 bases lining up with TRBD1. The CDR3 runs 14 residues. The V gene's germline CDR1 is DFQATT and CDR2 SNEGSKA (reference sequence). V shed 6 bases, J shed 3 bases, and the junction held 10 bases outside the gene matches. CDR3 in DNA: TGCAGTGCCAGCCCAGTGACAGGGAAAGAGACCCAGTACTTC. Its protein is CSASPVTGKETQYF.

This clonotype was found a few times. CDR3 DNA sequence: TGTGCCAGCAGCCAAAATTCGGGAGGGGCCTACAATGAGCAGTTCTTC. Protein: CASSQNSGGAYNEQFF. This chain uses TRBV14 with TRBJ2-1, with 8 bases identical to TRBD2. The germline V gene encodes CDR1 SGHDN and CDR2 FVKESK. The CDR3 is made up of 16 amino acids. With 2 bases clipped from V and 2 bases from J, the junction kept 5 bases outside the gene matches.

The chain joins TRBV2 to TRBJ2-7; the match to TRBD1 covers 9 bases. The end of the DNA aligns better with TRBJ2-5, so the J call may be wrong. The CDR3 sequence is 14 residues long. Germline values: CDR1 SNHLY, CDR2 FYNNEI. The CDR3 here is CASNLDRGPETQYF. CDR3 in DNA: TGTGCCAGCAACCTGGACAGGGGACCAGAGACCCAGTACTTC.

The genes are TRBV3-1 and TRBJ2-4; tentatively, D is TRBD2 (6 bases). V was cut by 0 bases and J by 13 bases, with 13 bases left in between. The CDR3 has 13 amino acids. The germline V gene has CDR1 LGHDT and CDR2 YNNKEL (reference sequence). In DNA, the CDR3 is TGTGCCAGCAGCCAAGATCGGGAGCGCCCCCAGTACTTC. It specifies CASSQDRERPQYF.

The chain has TRBV29-1 and TRBJ2-1; a possible D gene is TRBD1 (5 bases). CDR3 size: 14 residues. Germline lookup yields CDR1 SQVTM and CDR2 ANQGSEA. Trimming cost V 6 bases and J 7 bases, with 19 bases left between them. The CDR3 region is CSVVDVKGLNEQFF. The CDR3 DNA reads as TGCAGCGTCGTCGACGTTAAGGGGTTAAATGAGCAGTTCTTC.

This chain connects TRBV5-1 to TRBJ2-2; D not certain. Germline assignment: CDR1 SGHRS and CDR2 YFSETQ. The germline V and J ends were trimmed by 4 bases and 5 bases, with 12 bases remaining between them. CDR3 length: 14 amino acids. The CDR3 bases are TGCGCCAGCAGCGTGGTTCTGGGAACCGGGGAGCTGTTTTTT. Protein product: CASSVVLGTGELFF. Full variable domain (outside the CDR3, taken from reference TRBV5-1 and TRBJ2-2): KAGVTQTPRYLIKTRGQQVTLSCSPISGHRSVSWYQQTPGQGLQFLFEYFSETQRNKGNFPGRFSGRQFSNSRSEMNVSTLELGDSALYLCASSVVLGTGELFFGEGSRLTVL.

Remarks on this clonotype: A read error may account for a junction end that differs from germline. V gene TRBV7-7 combines with J gene TRBJ2-1; the D is unclear. Germline values: CDR1 SSHAT, CDR2 FNYEAQ (reference sequence). The CDR3 runs 13 residues. CDR3 bases: TGTGCTAGCAGCCCGAGGCTTCTGAGTGAGCAGTTCTTC. It translates to CASSPRLLSEQFF.